This passage covers 4 T cell receptor beta chains from one sample sequenced in a study of T-cell reconstitution after alpha-beta-depleted transplantation in children. As it was prepared, the TCRbeta library received unique molecular identifiers. TCRdb redid the calling of the PCR reads with MiXCR, one entry per CDR3 protein. This table has a few hundred thousand distinct CDR3 sequences, 43% appearing once. The material was PBMCs, obtained before TCRalphabeta/CD19-depleted stem cell transplant. The receptor set was obtained from a girl aged 2-10 years with aplastic anemia, due to receive a stem cell transplant.

This chain uses TRBV15 with TRBJ1-5, with D hard to call. CDR3 length: 14 amino acids. Germline V CDR1 and CDR2: LNHNV, YYDKDF (reference sequence). Trimming removed 3 bases from V and 0 bases from J, with 6 bases in between. The CDR3 protein is CATSSILSNQPQHF. The CDR3 coding sequence is TGTGCCACCAGCAGCATCCTTAGCAATCAGCCCCAGCATTTT.

The V call is TRBV6-1, the J call TRBJ1-3; D ambiguous. CDR3 length: 14 residues. Germline CDR1 is MNHNS and CDR2 is SASEGT. V lost 1 base, J lost 4 bases, and 8 bases lay in between. The CDR3 nucleotides read TGTGCCAGCAGTGAAGGCGGGCTAGGAAACACCATATATTTT. Protein product: CASSEGGLGNTIYF.

The CDR3 DNA sequence: TGCAGTGGTCAACCGTCGGCGGGACAAGAGACCCAGTACTTC. Its translation: CSGQPSAGQETQYF. The gene calls are TRBV20-1 and TRBJ2-5; maybe TRBD2 (6 bases). Germline V CDR1 and CDR2: DFQATT, SNEGSKA (reference sequence). Trimming took 7 bases from V and 2 from J, leaving 17 bases between them. This CDR3 comprises 14 residues.

The V and J genes are TRBV5-1 and TRBJ1-1; possibly TRBD1 for D (6 bases). V was pared by 4 bases and J by 9 bases, with 16 bases between. Germline CDR1 and CDR2: SGHRS and YFSETQ. The CDR3 totals 13 residues. CDR3 region: CASSPGTPDQAFF. The CDR3 bases are TGCGCCAGCAGCCCGGGGACACCGGATCAAGCTTTCTTT.